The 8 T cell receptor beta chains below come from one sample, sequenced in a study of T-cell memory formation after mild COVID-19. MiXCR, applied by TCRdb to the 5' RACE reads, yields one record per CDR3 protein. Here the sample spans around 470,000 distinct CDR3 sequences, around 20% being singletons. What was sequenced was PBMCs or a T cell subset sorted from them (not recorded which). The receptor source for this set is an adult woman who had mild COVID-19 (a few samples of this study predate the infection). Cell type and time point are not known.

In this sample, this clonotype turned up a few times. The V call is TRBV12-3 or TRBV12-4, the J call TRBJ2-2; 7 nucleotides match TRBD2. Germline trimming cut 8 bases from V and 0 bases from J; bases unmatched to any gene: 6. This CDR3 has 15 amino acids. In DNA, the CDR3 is TGTGCCAGCCAAGGGCTAGCGGCGAACACCGGGGAGCTGTTTTTT. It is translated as CASQGLAANTGELFF.

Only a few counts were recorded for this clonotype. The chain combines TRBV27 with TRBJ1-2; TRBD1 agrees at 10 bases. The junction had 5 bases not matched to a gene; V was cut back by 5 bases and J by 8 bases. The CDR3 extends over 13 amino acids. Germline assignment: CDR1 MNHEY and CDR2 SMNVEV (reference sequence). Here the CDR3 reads CASSKDRGQGYTF. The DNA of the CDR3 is TGTGCCAGCAGTAAAGACAGGGGGCAAGGCTACACCTTC.

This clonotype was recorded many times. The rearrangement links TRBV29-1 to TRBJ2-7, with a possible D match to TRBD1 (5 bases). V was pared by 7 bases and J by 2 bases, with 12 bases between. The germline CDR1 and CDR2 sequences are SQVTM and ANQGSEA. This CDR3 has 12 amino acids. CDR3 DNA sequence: TGCAGCGGGTTGACAGTAACCTACGAGCAGTACTTC. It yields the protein CSGLTVTYEQYF.

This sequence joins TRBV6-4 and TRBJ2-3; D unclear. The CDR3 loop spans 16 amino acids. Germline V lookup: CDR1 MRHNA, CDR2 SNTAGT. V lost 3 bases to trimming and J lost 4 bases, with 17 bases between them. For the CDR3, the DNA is TGTGCCAGCAGTGAGGCTACGACCTGGGCACCAGATACGCAGTATTTT. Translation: CASSEATTWAPDTQYF.

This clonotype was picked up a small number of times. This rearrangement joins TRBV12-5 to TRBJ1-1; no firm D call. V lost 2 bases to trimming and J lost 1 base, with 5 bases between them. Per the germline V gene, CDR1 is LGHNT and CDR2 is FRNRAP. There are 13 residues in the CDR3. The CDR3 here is CASGLYGNTEAFF. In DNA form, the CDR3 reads TGTGCTAGTGGTTTGTACGGGAACACTGAAGCTTTCTTT.

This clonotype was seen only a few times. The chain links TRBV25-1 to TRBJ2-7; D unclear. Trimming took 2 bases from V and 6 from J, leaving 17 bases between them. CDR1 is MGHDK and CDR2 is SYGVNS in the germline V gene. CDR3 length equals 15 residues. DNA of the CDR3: TGTGCCAGCAGTGAAAGTAGTGGTCCCAGGAGCGAGCAGTACTTC. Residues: CASSESSGPRSEQYF.

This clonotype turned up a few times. The DNA of the CDR3 is TGCAGTGCCGAAGAAAATGGGCTACCTGACAATGAGCAGTTCTTC. Its translation: CSAEENGLPDNEQFF. The V call is TRBV20-1, the J call TRBJ2-1; D is undetermined. The CDR3 covers 15 residues. V was trimmed by 6 bases and J by 5 bases, leaving 20 bases between them. Germline CDR1 is DFQATT and CDR2 is SNEGSKA (reference sequence).

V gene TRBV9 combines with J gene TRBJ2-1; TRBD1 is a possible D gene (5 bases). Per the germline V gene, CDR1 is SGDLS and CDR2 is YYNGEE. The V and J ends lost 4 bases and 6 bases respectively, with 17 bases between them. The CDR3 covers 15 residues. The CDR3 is CASSPQTAVGNEQFF. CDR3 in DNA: TGTGCCAGCAGCCCTCAGACAGCCGTGGGCAATGAGCAGTTCTTC. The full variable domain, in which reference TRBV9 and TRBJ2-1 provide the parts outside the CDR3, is DSGVTQTPKHLITATGQRVTLRCSPRSGDLSVYWYQQSLDQGLQFLIQYYNGEERAKGNILERFSAQQFPDLHSELNLSSLELGDSALYFCASSPQTAVGNEQFFGPGTRLTVL.